This entry lists 27 T cell receptor beta chains sequenced from one sample in a study of blood T cell repertoires in COVID-19. Clones were sequenced by immunoSEQ multiplex PCR, and TCRdb holds only the in-frame ones, with some missing. The profile covers 250,000 to 350,000 clones, with less than 90% appearing a single time and about 3% taken by the ten largest. The sequencing sample was made of PBMCs or T cells enriched from blood (not recorded which). These receptors all come from a woman aged 50 to 60 who had recovered from COVID-19.

This clone was observed once. The chain joins TRBV11-3 to TRBJ2-1; 15 bases match TRBD2. J was trimmed by 7 bases and V by 5 bases; bases with no gene match: 3. Germline lookup yields CDR1 SGHNT and CDR2 YENEEA. There are 15 residues in the CDR3. The CDR3 is CASSAGLAGGNEQFF. Here the CDR3 DNA reads TGTGCCAGCAGCGCGGGACTAGCGGGAGGTAATGAGCAGTTCTTC.

The rearrangement joins TRBV27 to TRBJ1-5; possibly TRBD1 for D (5 bases). The V gene's germline CDR1 is MNHEY and CDR2 SMNVEV (reference sequence). Trimming took 5 bases from V and 4 from J, leaving 9 bases between them. The CDR3 sequence is 13 residues long. DNA of the CDR3: TGTGCCAGCAGTAGGGGCCCAAATCAGCCCCAGCATTTT. Its translation is CASSRGPNQPQHF.

The chain is built from TRBV28 and TRBJ2-3, with TRBD2 matching 12 bases. This CDR3 region has 17 residues. V was clipped by 7 bases and J by 4 bases; unmatched bases: 12. CDR1 is MDHEN, CDR2 SYDVKM, per germline. As DNA, the CDR3 is TGTGCCAGCACCCCCAGTCCGGGACTAGCGGGTGCAGATACGCAGTATTTT. As protein: CASTPSPGLAGADTQYF.

This clone occurred a few times. V gene TRBV7-9 combines with J gene TRBJ2-2; D remains ambiguous. Trimming removed 1 base from V and 2 bases from J, with 5 bases in between. Looked up from germline, CDR1 is SEHNR and CDR2 is FQNEAQ (reference sequence). The CDR3 contains 14 residues. CDR3 nucleotides: TGTGCCAGCAGCTTAGTGACTAACACCGGGGAGCTGTTTTTT. Protein: CASSLVTNTGELFF. Together with reference TRBV7-9 and TRBJ2-2, the CDR3 gives the full variable domain: DTGVSQNPRHKITKRGQNVTFRCDPISEHNRLYWYRQTLGQGPEFLTYFQNEAQLEKSRLLSDRFSAERPKGSFSTLEIQRTEQGDSAMYLCASSLVTNTGELFFGEGSRLTVL.

The V call is TRBV6-1, the J call TRBJ2-5; 11 positions agree with TRBD1. Germline CDR1 is MNHNS and CDR2 is SASEGT. With V trimmed by 4 bases and J by 0 bases, 4 bases remained unmatched. The CDR3 loop spans 16 amino acids. CDR3 nucleotide sequence: TGTGCCAGCAGTGTAGGGACAGGGGGTTACCAAGAGACCCAGTACTTC. The encoded protein is CASSVGTGGYQETQYF.

This rearrangement joins TRBV11-2 to TRBJ1-1; the D is unclear. Trimming pared 1 base from V and 7 bases from J, leaving 19 bases between. This CDR3 is 16 amino acids long. CDR1 is SGHAT, CDR2 FQNNGV, per germline. The CDR3 loop is CASSLVPRKEAREAFF. The CDR3, as DNA: TGTGCCAGCAGCTTAGTTCCCCGGAAGGAGGCGCGTGAAGCTTTCTTT.

This chain uses TRBV9 with TRBJ1-2; no clear D. There are 12 residues in the CDR3. V was trimmed by 2 bases and J by 7 bases, leaving 9 bases between them. CDR1 SGDLS and CDR2 YYNGEE come from the germline V gene. The CDR3 nucleotides read TGTGCCAGCAGCGTCAGGATGGGTGGCTACACCTTC. Translated: CASSVRMGGYTF.

This rearrangement joins TRBV6-2 or TRBV6-3 to TRBJ1-1; D unresolved. The CDR3 length is 16 residues. Germline V gives CDR1 MNHEY, CDR2 SVGEGT. V was clipped by 3 bases and J by 0 bases, with 14 bases between them. The CDR3 spells CASSYRIEGVNTEAFF. The DNA for the CDR3 is TGTGCCAGCAGTTATCGGATTGAGGGAGTGAACACTGAAGCTTTCTTT.

This chain connects TRBV5-1 to TRBJ2-1; possibly TRBD1 for D (6 bases). The CDR3 totals 15 residues. V gave up 0 bases and J gave up 7 bases, with 14 bases separating them. Germline V gene sequence: CDR1 SGHRS, CDR2 YFSETQ. The CDR3 DNA sequence: TGCGCCAGCAGCTTGGAAGCTCTAGGGGGAAATGAGCAGTTCTTC. Translated, it gives CASSLEALGGNEQFF.

The gene calls are TRBV7-9 and TRBJ2-2; a possible D gene is TRBD1 (5 bases). The ends were cut back, 2 bases at V and 0 bases at J, with 16 bases in the middle. Germline V lookup: CDR1 SEHNR, CDR2 FQNEAQ (reference sequence). This CDR3 contains 18 residues. The CDR3 DNA is TGTGCCAGCAGCTTACCGTTCACAGGAACCGCGAACACCGGGGAGCTGTTTTTT. This codes for CASSLPFTGTANTGELFF.

V usage is TRBV28 and J usage is TRBJ2-7; unclear D gene. CDR1 and CDR2 (germline): MDHEN, SYDVKM. The CDR3 has 12 amino acids. V lost 4 bases, J lost 6 bases, and 10 bases lay in between. CDR3 sequence: CASSSLNSEQYF. DNA for the CDR3: TGTGCCAGCAGTTCCCTAAACTCCGAGCAGTACTTC.

The rearrangement joins TRBV20-1 to TRBJ2-7; weak D call: TRBD2 (5 bases). Germline V lookup: CDR1 DFQATT, CDR2 SNEGSKA (reference sequence). The length of the CDR3 is 11 residues. V shed 3 bases and J shed 6 bases, with 9 bases lying between them. The CDR3 region is CSASRGLEQYF. CDR3 sequence (DNA): TGCAGTGCTAGTCGGGGTCTCGAGCAGTACTTC.

In this sample, this clone turned up a few times. V usage is TRBV27 and J usage is TRBJ2-2; possible D gene TRBD1, 5 bases. Germline assignment: CDR1 MNHEY and CDR2 SMNVEV (reference sequence). This CDR3 is built from 17 residues. V was cut by 7 bases and J by 4 bases, with 22 bases left in between. The CDR3 region has the DNA TGTGCCAGCATCTCCTCTAGGGGCGCATCGGGCACCGGGGAGCTGTTTTTT. It yields the protein CASISSRGASGTGELFF.

The CDR3 DNA reads TGTGCCAGTAGTATAGATCACCGGGGAGGAAAACTGTTTTTT. Its protein is CASSIDHRGGKLFF. The rearrangement links TRBV19 to TRBJ1-4; D is undetermined. V was shortened by 0 bases and J by 10 bases, with 12 bases between the two germline ends. Germline V gene lookup returns CDR1 LNHDA and CDR2 SQIVND (reference sequence). The CDR3 sequence is 14 residues long.

CDR3: CASGGTPGLGEQYF. The CDR3 DNA is TGTGCCAGCGGTGGGACACCGGGTTTGGGGGAGCAGTACTTC. This chain uses TRBV28 with TRBJ2-7; possibly TRBD1 for D (6 bases). Germline V CDR1 and CDR2: MDHEN, SYDVKM. The CDR3 is made up of 14 amino acids. Trimming took 8 bases from V and 7 from J, leaving 21 bases between them.

This chain links TRBV7-8 with TRBJ2-1; the match to TRBD2 covers 9 bases. The CDR3 has 16 residues. Trimming at V came to 5 bases and at J to 6 bases, leaving 11 bases not matched to a gene. The germline V gene has CDR1 SGHVS and CDR2 FQNEAQ. The CDR3 DNA sequence: TGTGCCAGCAGCGCAGAAATAGCGGGAGTGCGCAATGAGCAGTTCTTC. Residues: CASSAEIAGVRNEQFF.

The rearrangement joins TRBV6-2 or TRBV6-3 to TRBJ1-1; D call uncertain. Germline assignment: CDR1 MNHEY and CDR2 SVGEGT. V gave up 2 bases and J gave up 4 bases, with 20 bases separating them. The length of the CDR3 is 17 residues. CDR3 in DNA: TGTGCCAGCAGTTACCCCGGGGTGGAGGGTCTTATCACTGAAGCTTTCTTT. Translation: CASSYPGVEGLITEAFF.

The gene calls are TRBV11-1 and TRBJ1-1; TRBD1 aligns across 7 bases. Trimming cost V 5 bases and J 0 bases; bases outside gene matches: 6. This CDR3 has 15 amino acids. In germline, CDR1 is SGHAT, CDR2 FQDESV (reference sequence). DNA of the CDR3: TGTGCCAGCAGCACCGGACAGGTGATGAACACTGAAGCTTTCTTT. Translating it yields CASSTGQVMNTEAFF.

V and J are TRBV7-2 and TRBJ2-1, with TRBD1 as a possible D gene (6 bases). The CDR3 has 13 residues. The V gene's germline CDR1 is SGHTA and CDR2 FQGNSA. Trimming took 8 bases from V and 4 from J, leaving 12 bases between them. This chain's CDR3 is CASSWTAYNEQFF. CDR3 coding DNA: TGTGCCAGCTCCTGGACAGCTTACAATGAGCAGTTCTTC.

V usage is TRBV7-2 and J usage is TRBJ1-4, with 7 bases matching TRBD1. CDR3 length equals 15 residues. Unmatched junction bases numbered 3, after V lost 4 bases and J lost 1 base. From germline, CDR1 is SGHTA and CDR2 FQGNSA. The CDR3 DNA reads as TGTGCCAGCAGCTCTAACAGGGGAACTAATGAAAAACTGTTTTTT. Translating gives CASSSNRGTNEKLFF.

The gene calls are TRBV28 and TRBJ2-7, with D unclear. Germline lookup yields CDR1 MDHEN and CDR2 SYDVKM. V lost 7 bases, J lost 3 bases, and 13 bases lay in between. This CDR3 has 13 residues. The CDR3 DNA is TGTGCCAGCACTACCAGGTTCCGCTACGAGCAGTACTTC. Residues: CASTTRFRYEQYF.

The genes are TRBV4-3 and TRBJ1-5; D not resolved. Germline V gives CDR1 LGHNA, CDR2 YSLEER. V lost 1 base and J 7 bases, leaving 11 bases between the germline ends. CDR3 length: 14 amino acids. DNA for the CDR3: TGCGCCAGCAGCCAAGTAGGCGGTAGACAGCCCCAGCATTTT. It encodes CASSQVGGRQPQHF.

The V gene is TRBV2, the J gene TRBJ1-5; 7 bases are a match to TRBD1. The CDR3 is 14 amino acids. J lost 4 bases, V lost 6 bases, and 6 bases had no gene match. The germline V gene has CDR1 SNHLY and CDR2 FYNNEI. DNA of the CDR3: TGTGCCAGCAGAGGGGACAGCGCTAATCAGCCCCAGCATTTT. Translated, it gives CASRGDSANQPQHF. The variable domain in full, completed from reference TRBV2 and TRBJ1-5, reads EPEVTQTPSHQVTQMGQEVILRCVPISNHLYFYWYRQILGQKVEFLVSFYNNEISEKSEIFDDQFSVERPDGSNFTLKIRSTKLEDSAMYFCASRGDSANQPQHFGDGTRLSIL.

This clone appeared a few times. The CDR3 region has the DNA TGTGCCAGCAGTCTAGACTTAAGGGCGGGCGCAGCCAAAAACATTCAGTACTTC. Protein product: CASSLDLRAGAAKNIQYF. The chain couples TRBV6-6 to TRBJ2-4, with a possible D match to TRBD2 (5 bases). V was cut by 5 bases and J by 0 bases, with 20 bases left in between. Germline V CDR1 and CDR2: MNHNY, SVGAGI (reference sequence). This CDR3 has 18 residues.

The genes are TRBV7-2 and TRBJ2-3; D perhaps matches TRBD2 (6 bases). The CDR3 has 14 residues. CDR1 is SGHTA, CDR2 FQGNSA, per germline. Trimming shortened V by 2 bases and J by 4 bases, and 10 bases separated the two germline ends. The CDR3 DNA reads TGTGCCAGCAGCTTACGGCGGGAATCAGATACGCAGTATTTT. This encodes CASSLRRESDTQYF.

The chain carries TRBV7-8 and TRBJ1-2, with 10 bases fitting TRBD1. The CDR3 has 15 amino acids. Germline-derived CDR1 and CDR2 are SGHVS and FQNEAQ. V dropped 1 base and J dropped 8; count of bases not matched to a gene: 7. The CDR3 region has the DNA TGTGCCAGCAGCTTAGGGACAGGGGGTAGGAGAGGCTACACCTTC. Translating gives CASSLGTGGRRGYTF.

V and J are TRBV11-1 and TRBJ2-7; D might be TRBD1 (6 bases). Trimming left V 2 bases short and J 0 bases short, with 11 bases between. CDR1 is SGHAT, CDR2 FQDESV, per germline (reference sequence). The CDR3 runs 15 residues. CDR3 region: CASSLPQGSSYEQYF. CDR3 sequence (DNA): TGTGCCAGCAGCTTACCGCAGGGGAGCTCCTACGAGCAGTACTTC.